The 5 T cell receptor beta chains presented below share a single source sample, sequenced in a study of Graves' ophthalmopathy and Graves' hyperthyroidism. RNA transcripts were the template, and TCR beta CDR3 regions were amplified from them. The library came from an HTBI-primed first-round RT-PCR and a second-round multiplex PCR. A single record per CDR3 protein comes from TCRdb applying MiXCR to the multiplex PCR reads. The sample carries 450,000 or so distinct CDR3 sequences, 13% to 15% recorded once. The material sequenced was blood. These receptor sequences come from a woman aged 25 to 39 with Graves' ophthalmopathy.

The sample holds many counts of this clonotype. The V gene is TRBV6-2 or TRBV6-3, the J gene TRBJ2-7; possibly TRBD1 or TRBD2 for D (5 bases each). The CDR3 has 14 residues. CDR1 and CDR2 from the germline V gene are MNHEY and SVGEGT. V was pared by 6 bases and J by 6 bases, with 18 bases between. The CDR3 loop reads CASRPSRLRGEQYF. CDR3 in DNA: TGTGCCAGCAGACCCTCACGTCTGAGGGGCGAGCAGTACTTC.

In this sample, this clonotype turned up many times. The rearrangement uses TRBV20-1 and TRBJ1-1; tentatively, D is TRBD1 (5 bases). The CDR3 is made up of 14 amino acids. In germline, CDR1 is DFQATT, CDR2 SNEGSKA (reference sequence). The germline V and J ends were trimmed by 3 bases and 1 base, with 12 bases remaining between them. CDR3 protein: CSARGGPRNTEAFF. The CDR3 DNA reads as TGCAGTGCTAGGGGGGGACCGAGGAACACTGAAGCTTTCTTT.

CDR3 amino acids: CASSQEGFRNPLWGELFF. CDR3 sequence (DNA): TGTGCCAGCAGCCAAGAAGGTTTCCGGAACCCCCTATGGGGGGAGCTGTTTTTT. The chain joins TRBV14 to TRBJ2-2; no firm D call. This CDR3 is built from 18 residues. The germline CDR1 and CDR2 sequences are SGHDN and FVKESK. V lost 0 bases, J lost 8 bases, and 22 bases lay in between.

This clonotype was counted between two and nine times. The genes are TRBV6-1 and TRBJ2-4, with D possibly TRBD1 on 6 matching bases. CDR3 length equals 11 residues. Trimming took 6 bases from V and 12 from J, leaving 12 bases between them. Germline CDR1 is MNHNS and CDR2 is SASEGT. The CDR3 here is CASSPGTTQYF. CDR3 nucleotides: TGTGCCAGCAGCCCCGGGACAACTCAGTACTTC.

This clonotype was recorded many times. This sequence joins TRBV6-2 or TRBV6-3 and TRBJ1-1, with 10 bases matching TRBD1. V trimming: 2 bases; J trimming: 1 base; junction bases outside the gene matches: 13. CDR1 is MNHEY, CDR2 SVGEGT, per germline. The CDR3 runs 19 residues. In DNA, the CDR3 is TGTGCCAGCAGTTACGCTCCTTCAAGACAGGGGGCAGGGAACACTGAAGCTTTCTTT. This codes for CASSYAPSRQGAGNTEAFF.